The TCR beta chain described here comes from a study of siplizumab effects on memory and regulatory T cells (dated by TCRdb to between 2018 and 2021). The study in broad terms: The study looked at the effect of siplizumab, an anti-CD2 antibody, on alloreactive T-cell subsets in allogeneic mixed lymphocyte reactions made from human PBMCs. Study-level results and caveats: Greater diversity appeared to be present in unstimulated naive T cells than in memory T cells, and a substantial contribution to the alloresponse seemed to be made by naive cells. In reactions with siplizumab, an average of about 69% of mappable alloreactive CD4+ clones were Treg-derived, compared with roughly 27% in control reactions. For roughly 75-95% of proliferating CD4+ or CD8+ clones, no naive or memory phenotype could be assigned. Whether proliferating Tregs from siplizumab cultures actually had suppressive function was not functionally confirmed. Siplizumab significantly reduced the cumulative frequency of alloreactive sequences traceable to unstimulated CD4+ memory T cells. Sequences below about 10^-5 frequency were poorly captured, so only a minor fraction of alloreactive clones could be mapped to unstimulated subsets.

V lost 5 bases and J lost 0 bases; the stretch between them is 16 bases long. The germline V gene (reference sequence) sets CDR1 to SEHNR and CDR2 to FQNEAQ. Including the terminal cysteine and phenylalanine, the CDR3 comprises 16 residues. Of the read, only the CDR3 DNA is kept; its 48 bases are in frame from base 1. TCRbeta CDR3 sequencing was performed on sorted unstimulated T cells and on proliferating T cells recovered from mixed lymphocyte reactions. Fresh whole blood from ten HLA-typed healthy donors served as the source for isolating PBMCs. Notes on this clone: Its binding antigen is unknown. Within one base of it there is no much larger clone, and no base qualities were kept.

The library was generated by the immunoSEQ multiplex PCR assay. Each sample had some 96,000 TCR templates assayed by the deep sequencing platform. Genomic DNA extracted from sorted T cells was used for TCRbeta CDR3 sequencing. Processing in the source paper ran as follows. The R programming language was used for the clonal analysis of the TCRbeta CDR3 data. Comparing unstimulated samples against CFSE-low samples taken after the reaction was how alloreactive CD4+ and CD8+ clones were defined. By matching sequences to the repertoires of sorted unstimulated Treg and non-Treg cells, each alloreactive CD4+ clone was assigned a regulatory or non-regulatory origin. TCRdb provides this immuneACCESS table in a form limited to in-frame rearrangements. Some clones are lacking; in checked studies, under half of them reflect an unresolved V gene, and why the rest are absent is not known. The D gene and trimming were derived from the DNA, and the V and J assignments and clone size from that table. The sample records 90,000 to 95,000 clones, under 95% of which are singletons. The biggest ten clones account for approximately 7.1% of the sample.

The chain employs TRBV7-9 and TRBJ1-2; the D gene assignment is ambiguous. This TCR was sampled from a human donor in good health. The sample comprised CD8+ T cells sorted from blood. In nucleotide form, the sequence is TGTGCCAGCAGCCGATCACAGACTGTAACTAACTATGGCTACACCTTC. This yields the protein CASSRSQTVTNYGYTF.